The T cell receptor beta chain under discussion was sequenced for a study of cytomegalovirus exposure and HLA in healthy donors (dated by TCRdb to about 2017). Turning to the overall study: According to a later analysis, the approximately 130 validation repertoires were produced on the same platform as the 666 repertoires of the first cohort. The aim of the study was to test whether cataloging public T cell receptors could identify signatures of past pathogen exposure. A separate validation cohort of about 110 different subjects was used in addition to the 666-subject first cohort. To predict cytomegalovirus infection status, the study brought together high-throughput TCR immunosequencing, statistical association of individual TCRs with disease status, and machine learning.

The CDR3 goes from the cysteine to the phenylalanine over 15 residues. Just the 45-base CDR3 DNA is kept, in frame starting at base 1. The germline V gene encodes CDR1 GTSNPN and CDR2 SVGIG (reference sequence). What the authors observed across the whole study: The authors suggested that the approach could potentially be generalized to other disease states and immunological phenotypes. A few of the identified cytomegalovirus-associated TCR beta chains were confirmed in vitro to be specific for cytomegalovirus antigens. All 130 or so repertoires were used to score co-occurrence in the validation cohort in a later analysis, because that analysis had no HLA typing for the cohort. Cytomegalovirus status was reported to be diagnosed by the classifier with high specificity and sensitivity in both the original and validation cohorts. Across donors, most TCR sequences were observed very rarely, whereas some public TCRs were present in many individuals. The study gave a list of about 170 TCR beta chains associated with cytomegalovirus. In a later analysis, TCRs clustered in the first cohort were found to also tend to co-occur in the approximately 110 validation repertoires, with 85% to 95% of cluster scores above 0.

In the case of this clone: Its antigen has not been determined. No clone much larger than this one lies a single base away; base qualities are absent.

The library relied on the immunoSEQ multiplex PCR assay. Per the source publication's procedure: A statistical classification framework was built to diagnose cytomegalovirus status from the catalog of TCR beta chain sequences. This immuneACCESS table, as held by TCRdb, lists in-frame sequences with V and J called but not all clones. Of the missing ones, under half trace to an unresolved V gene in checked studies; the others have no known cause. V and J calls and clone size are as listed in that table; D and trimming were resolved from the DNA. This sample comprises 150,000 to 200,000 clones, around 82% of them detected only once. The ten largest clonotypes hold 10% to 13% of the sample. The donors were included in the validation cohort of around 120 subjects, a group kept apart from the 666-subject first cohort.

The sample consisted of PBMCs. The TCR originated in a man aged 25 to 40 in good health and CMV-seropositive. The V and J genes are TRBV30 and TRBJ2-2, and TRBD1 aligns with 11 junction nucleotides. The CDR3 corresponds to CARDRGEFVTGELFF. Read as DNA, the sequence is TGTGCTCGGGACAGGGGGGAGTTCGTCACCGGGGAGCTGTTTTTT.